This T cell receptor (beta chain) originates from a study of response to subunit inactivated influenza vaccine. About this clonotype itself: Its antigen is currently unknown.

TCRdb processed the RT-PCR reads anew with MiXCR; each CDR3 protein has one entry. The sample yields hundreds of thousands of distinct CDR3 sequences, about 12% seen once. Overall study findings and caveats: Every seasonal influenza vaccination brings in few new T cells, the authors suggested.

Unmatched junction bases numbered 8, after V lost 6 bases and J lost 2 bases. Germline CDR1 and CDR2: SEHNR and FQNEAQ (reference sequence). CDR3 size: 15 residues. Sample: PBMCs from blood, taken on the day of vaccination. The receptor's source is a man between 50 and 59 years old who received an inactivated influenza vaccine. This chain joins TRBV7-9 and TRBJ2-7; 9 bases align to TRBD2. CDR3: CASRFSGGDPYEQYF. The CDR3 nucleotides read TGTGCCAGCAGATTTAGCGGGGGCGACCCCTACGAGCAGTACTTC.